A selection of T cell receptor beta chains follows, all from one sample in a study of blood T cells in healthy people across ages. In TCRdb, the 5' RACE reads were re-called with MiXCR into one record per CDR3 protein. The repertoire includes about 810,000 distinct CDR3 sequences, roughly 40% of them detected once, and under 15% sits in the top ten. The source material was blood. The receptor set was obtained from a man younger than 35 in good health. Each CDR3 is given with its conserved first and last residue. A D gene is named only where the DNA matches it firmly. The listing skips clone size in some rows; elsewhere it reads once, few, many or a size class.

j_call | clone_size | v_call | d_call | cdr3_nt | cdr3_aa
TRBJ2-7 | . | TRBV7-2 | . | TGTGCCAGCAGTCCCCGCCCCGGAAAGCGTGTCTACGAGCAGTACTTC | CASSPRPGKRVYEQYF
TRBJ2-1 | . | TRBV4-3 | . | TGCGCCAGCAGCCAAGTCCGGGGTAATTACAATGAGCAGTTCTTC | CASSQVRGNYNEQFF
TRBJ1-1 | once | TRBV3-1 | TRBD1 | TGTGCCAGCAGCCAAGTGGCAAGGTTGACAGGGGTGAACACTGAAGCTTTCTTT | CASSQVARLTGVNTEAFF
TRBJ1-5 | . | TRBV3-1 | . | TGTGCCAGCAGCCAAGATCCCATCAATCAGCCCCAGCATTTT | CASSQDPINQPQHF
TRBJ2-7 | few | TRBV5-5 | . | TGTGCCAGCAGCTTTGACACCAGCTCCTACAATGAGCAGTACTTC | CASSFDTSSYNEQYF
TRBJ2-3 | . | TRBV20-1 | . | TGCAGTGCTAGGAGGGCACCACACACAGATACGCAGTATTTT | CSARRAPHTDTQYF
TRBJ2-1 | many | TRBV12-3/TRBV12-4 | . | TGTGCCAGCAGCCCCAGGACAGTAACCAATGAGCAGTTCTTC | CASSPRTVTNEQFF
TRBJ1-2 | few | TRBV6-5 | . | TGTGCCAGCAGTGGGACCTCCCGAGAGGGCTACACCTTC | CASSGTSREGYTF
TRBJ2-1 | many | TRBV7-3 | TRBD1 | TGTGCCAGCAGCTCCGGACAGGGGGAATATTACAATGAGCAGTTCTTC | CASSSGQGEYYNEQFF
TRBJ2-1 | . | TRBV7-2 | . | TGTGCCAGCAGCGTGTTAGGGCGGGGAGCCTACAATGAGCAGTTCTTC | CASSVLGRGAYNEQFF
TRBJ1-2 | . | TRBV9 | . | TGTGCCAGCAGCGTCTCAGGGAGCTCATATGGCTACACCTTC | CASSVSGSSYGYTF
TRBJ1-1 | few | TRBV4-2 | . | TGTGCCAGCAGCCAAGATGACGATTGGAACACTGAAGCTTTCTTT | CASSQDDDWNTEAFF
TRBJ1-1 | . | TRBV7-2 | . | TGTGCCAGCAGCCAACCCAAGGGCACTGAAGCTTTCTTT | CASSQPKGTEAFF
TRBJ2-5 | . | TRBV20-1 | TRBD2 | TGCAGTGCTAGAGATTTCCTAGCGGGGAATAAGCAGTACTTC | CSARDFLAGNKQYF
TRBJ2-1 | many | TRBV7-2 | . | TGTGCCAGCAGCTTAAACTACAGGGGAGGCGTGAATGAGCAGTTCTTC | CASSLNYRGGVNEQFF
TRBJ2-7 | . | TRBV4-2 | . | TGTGCCAGCAGCCAAGATTATAACAGGTATGAACTCTACGAGCAGTACTTC | CASSQDYNRYELYEQYF
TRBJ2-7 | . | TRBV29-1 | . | TGCAGCGTTGAAGGCCGGGACCGACCCTACAATGAGCAGTACTTC | CSVEGRDRPYNEQYF
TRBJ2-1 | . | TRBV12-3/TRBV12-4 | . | TGTGCCAGCACCCCGAGTGGTGCCAATGAGCAATACTTC | CASTPSGANEQYF
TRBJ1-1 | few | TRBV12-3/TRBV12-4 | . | TGTGCCAGCACTCCCCAGACTGAAGCTTTCTTT | CASTPQTEAFF
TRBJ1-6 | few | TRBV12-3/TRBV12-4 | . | TGTGCCAGCAGTCCAGGGAGGAGGTCCTATAATTCACCCCTCCACTTT | CASSPGRRSYNSPLHF
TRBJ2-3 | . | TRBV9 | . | TGTGCCAGCAGCCACGAGGGGGGGGATAGCACAGATACGCAGTATTTT | CASSHEGGDSTDTQYF
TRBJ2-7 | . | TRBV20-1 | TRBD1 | TGCAGTGCTGTAAACCGGGACAGGGGTATCAACGAGCAGTACTTC | CSAVNRDRGINEQYF
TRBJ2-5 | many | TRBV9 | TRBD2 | TGTGCCAGCAGCGTAGATTCGGCGGGGGGAGATAAGACCCAGTACTTC | CASSVDSAGGDKTQYF
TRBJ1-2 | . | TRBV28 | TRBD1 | TGTGCCAGCAGTCTGGACAGGGTCGCCGGAGGCTACACCTTC | CASSLDRVAGGYTF
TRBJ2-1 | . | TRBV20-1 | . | TGCAGTGCGTCGTATGGGGCTGAGCAGTTCTTC | CSASYGAEQFF
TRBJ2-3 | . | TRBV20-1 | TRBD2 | TGCAGTGCTCTTCCACAACGAGCGGGGGGGCAAGCAGATACGCAGTATTTT | CSALPQRAGGQADTQYF
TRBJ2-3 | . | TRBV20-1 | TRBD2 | TGCAGTGCTTCTAGTCCGACTAGCGGGGACACCTATACGCAGTATTTT | CSASSPTSGDTYTQYF
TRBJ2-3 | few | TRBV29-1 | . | TGCAGCGTCCGGCGTAGGCGGGGAAGCACAGATACGCAGTATTTT | CSVRRRRGSTDTQYF
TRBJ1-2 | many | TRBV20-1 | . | TGCAGTGCTAGAGATTCTTTCATAGACTATGGCTACACCTTC | CSARDSFIDYGYTF
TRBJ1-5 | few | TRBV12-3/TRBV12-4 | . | TGTGCCAGCAGTTGGTCCGACAATAGCAATCAGCCCCAGCATTTT | CASSWSDNSNQPQHF
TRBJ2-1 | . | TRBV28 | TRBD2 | TGTGCCAGCACCGGACTAGCGGTGGGGACAACGTACAATGACGGGCAGTTCTTC | CASTGLAVGTTYNDGQFF
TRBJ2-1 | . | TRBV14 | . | TGTGCCAGCAGCCATTGGACGGGAAGCAATGAGCAGTTCTTC | CASSHWTGSNEQFF
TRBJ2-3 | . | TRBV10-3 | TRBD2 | TGTGCCATCAGTGAATCCCGGACTAGCGGTCCCACAGATACGCAGTATTTT | CAISESRTSGPTDTQYF
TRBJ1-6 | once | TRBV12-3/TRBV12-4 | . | TGTGCCAGCAGTTTCCGCAGGGCCGGGCTTAATTCACCCCCCCACTTT | CASSFRRAGLNSPPHF
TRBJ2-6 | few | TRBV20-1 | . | TGCAGTGCTAGTTCTGGGCCCTCTGGGGCCAACGTCCTGACTTTC | CSASSGPSGANVLTF
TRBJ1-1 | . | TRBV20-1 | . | TGCAGTGTCCCGAGGGGGGTGGACACTGAAGCTTTCTTT | CSVPRGVDTEAFF
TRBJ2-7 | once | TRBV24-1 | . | TGTGCCACCAGTGGTTCAGGGCGCAATGAGCAGTACTTC | CATSGSGRNEQYF
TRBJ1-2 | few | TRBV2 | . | TGTGCCAGCCCTCCCGAAGTGACGGATTACTATGGCTACACCTTC | CASPPEVTDYYGYTF
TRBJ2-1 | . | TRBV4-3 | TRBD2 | TGCGCCAGCAGCCAAGACGGAGCGGGGGGGCCGGTCTACAATGAGCAGTTCTTC | CASSQDGAGGPVYNEQFF
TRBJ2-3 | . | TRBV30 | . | TGTGCCTGGAGGGCGAACAGGGATACGCAGTATTTT | CAWRANRDTQYF
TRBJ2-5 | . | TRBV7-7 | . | TGTGCTAGCAGTCCCACTAGTACTGGGACCCAGTACTTC | CASSPTSTGTQYF
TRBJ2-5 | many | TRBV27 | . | TGTGCCAGCAGTTTATCGGGGGGGACCCAGTACTTC | CASSLSGGTQYF
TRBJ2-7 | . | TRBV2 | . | TGTGCCAGCACGGGTAGGACACAGCCCTACGAGCAGTACTTC | CASTGRTQPYEQYF
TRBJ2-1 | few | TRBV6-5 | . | TGTGCCAGCAGTTACCCAACGTCCGGACAGTTCCACAATGAGCAGTTCTTC | CASSYPTSGQFHNEQFF
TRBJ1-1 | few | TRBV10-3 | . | TGTGCCATCAGTGTCAGAGAGGGGGCTGAAGCTTTCTTT | CAISVREGAEAFF
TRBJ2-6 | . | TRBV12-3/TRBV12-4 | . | TGTGCCAGCAGTCCGCGACGGGTTAGCTCTGGGGCCAACGTCCTGACTTTC | CASSPRRVSSGANVLTF
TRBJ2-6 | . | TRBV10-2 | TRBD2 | TGCGCCAGCAGTGACGGAGTTGGGAGGGCTGGGGCCAACGTCCTGACTTTC | CASSDGVGRAGANVLTF
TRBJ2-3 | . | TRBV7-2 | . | TGTGCCAGCAGCTTATTAACGGGACTGAGCACAGATACGCAGTATTTT | CASSLLTGLSTDTQYF
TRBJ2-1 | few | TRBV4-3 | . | TGCGCCAGCAGCCAAGAGTCGGGAGCAAATAGTGGGAGTGAGCAGTTCTTC | CASSQESGANSGSEQFF
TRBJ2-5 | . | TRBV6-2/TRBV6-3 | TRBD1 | TGTGCCAGCAGTTCGCCGGGACAGGGGTCCCACGTGCAGTACTTC | CASSSPGQGSHVQYF
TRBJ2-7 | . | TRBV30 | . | TGTGCCTGTAGTGTATCTTCGGCCTACGAGCAGTACTTC | CACSVSSAYEQYF
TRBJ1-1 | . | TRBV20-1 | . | TGCAGTGCTAGTATCTTGGCAGGGGAGAACACTGAAGCTTTCTTT | CSASILAGENTEAFF
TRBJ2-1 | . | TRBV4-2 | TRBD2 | TGTGCCAGCAGCCGAGGACCCGGGACTAGAGAACGGCAGTTCTTC | CASSRGPGTRERQFF
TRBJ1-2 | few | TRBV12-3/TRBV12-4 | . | TGTGCCAGCAGTTTGAGTGCCTTAGGGTTGTTTACCTTC | CASSLSALGLFTF
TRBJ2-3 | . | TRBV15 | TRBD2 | TGTGCCACCAGCAGAACACGGGAGGCTGCGCAGTATTTT | CATSRTREAAQYF
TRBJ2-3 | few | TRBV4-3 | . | TGCGCCAGCAGCTCCGCCGACAGCACAGATACGCAGTATTTT | CASSSADSTDTQYF
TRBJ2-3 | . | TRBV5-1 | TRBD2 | TGCGCCAGCAGCCCTAGCGGGGATAGCACAGATACGCAGTATTTT | CASSPSGDSTDTQYF
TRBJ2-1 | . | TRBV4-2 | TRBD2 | TGTGCCAGCAGCCAAGATACTAGCGGAGGTGAGCAGTTCTTC | CASSQDTSGGEQFF
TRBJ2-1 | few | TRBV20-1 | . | TGCAGTGCTAAGGCGTCGGGGCTTCGAAATGAGCAGTTCTTC | CSAKASGLRNEQFF
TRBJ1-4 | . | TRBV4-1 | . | TGCGCCAGCAGCCAAGTAGGTGACCACAGTGAAAAACTGTTTTTT | CASSQVGDHSEKLFF